This TCR beta chain was sequenced during a study of T cells in women clearing cervical HPV infection. Study at large: With HLA typing for only a few women, HLA confounding remains possible.

Germline assignment: CDR1 SGHRS and CDR2 YFSETQ. The CDR3 spans 15 residues. V dropped 8 bases and J dropped 4; count of bases not matched to a gene: 12. Assay used: immunoSEQ multiplex PCR; TCRdb lists only in-frame clones, some missing. The table for this sample gives approximately 52,000 clones. Details on this clone: The read ends 3 residues shy of where the CDR3 ends; the end is completed using the germline J gene. Other DNA sequences within the sample encode an identical CDR3.

V is TRBV5-1 and J is TRBJ2-1, with 7 bases identical to TRBD2. Sequencing input: blood buffy coat. The receptor comes from a woman between 18 and 70 years old with a cervical HPV16 infection that either progressed to CIN3+ or cleared (not recorded which). Partial CDR3 DNA: TGCGCCAGTAGCCTTGGACTAGTTGTATACAATGAG. Translating it yields CASSLGLVVYNE. The full CDR3 is CASSLGLVVYNEQFF.